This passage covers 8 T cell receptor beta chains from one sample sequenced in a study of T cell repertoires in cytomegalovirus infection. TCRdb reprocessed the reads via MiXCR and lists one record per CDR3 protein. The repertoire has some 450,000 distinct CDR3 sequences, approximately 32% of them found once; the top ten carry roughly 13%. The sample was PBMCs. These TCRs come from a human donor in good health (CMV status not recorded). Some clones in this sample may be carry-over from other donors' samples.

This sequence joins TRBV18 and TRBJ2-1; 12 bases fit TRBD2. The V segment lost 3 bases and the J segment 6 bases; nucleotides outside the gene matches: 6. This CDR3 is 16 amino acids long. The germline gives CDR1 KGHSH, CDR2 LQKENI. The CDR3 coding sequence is TGTGCCAGCTCACCGATCACGACTAGCGGGGGCAATGAGCAGTTCTTC. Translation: CASSPITTSGGNEQFF.

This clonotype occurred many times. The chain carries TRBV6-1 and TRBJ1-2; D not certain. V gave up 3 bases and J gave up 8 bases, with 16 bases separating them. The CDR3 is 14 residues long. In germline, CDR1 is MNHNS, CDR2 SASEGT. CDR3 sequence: CASSDRGPPGGYTF. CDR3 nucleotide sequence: TGTGCCAGCAGTGACCGGGGTCCGCCGGGGGGCTACACCTTC.

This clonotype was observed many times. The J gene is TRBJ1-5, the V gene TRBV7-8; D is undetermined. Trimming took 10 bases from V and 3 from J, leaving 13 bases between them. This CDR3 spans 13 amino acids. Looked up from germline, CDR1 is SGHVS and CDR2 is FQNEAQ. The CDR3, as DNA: TGTGCCACTTCGCTCTTACCCAATCAGCCCCAGCATTTT. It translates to CATSLLPNQPQHF.

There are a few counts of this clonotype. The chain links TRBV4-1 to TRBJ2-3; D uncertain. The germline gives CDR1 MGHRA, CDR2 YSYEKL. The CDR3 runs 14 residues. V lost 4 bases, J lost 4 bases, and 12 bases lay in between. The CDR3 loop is CASSLFSRADTQYF. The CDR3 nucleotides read TGCGCCAGCAGCCTATTCTCCCGGGCAGATACGCAGTATTTT.

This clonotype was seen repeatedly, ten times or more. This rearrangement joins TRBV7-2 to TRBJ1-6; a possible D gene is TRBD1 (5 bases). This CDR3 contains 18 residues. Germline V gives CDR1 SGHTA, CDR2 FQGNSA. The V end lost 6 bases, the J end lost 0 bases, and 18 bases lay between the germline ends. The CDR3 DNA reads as TGTGCCAGCAGAAAAAGAGGGGACGGAGGCTCCTATAATTCACCCCTCCACTTT. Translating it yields CASRKRGDGGSYNSPLHF. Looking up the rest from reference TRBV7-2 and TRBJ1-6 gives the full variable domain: GAGVSQSPSNKVTEKGKDVELRCDPISGHTALYWYRQSLGQGLEFLIYFQGNSAPDKSGLPSDRFSAERTGGSVSTLTIQRTQQEDSAVYLCASRKRGDGGSYNSPLHFGNGTRLTVT.

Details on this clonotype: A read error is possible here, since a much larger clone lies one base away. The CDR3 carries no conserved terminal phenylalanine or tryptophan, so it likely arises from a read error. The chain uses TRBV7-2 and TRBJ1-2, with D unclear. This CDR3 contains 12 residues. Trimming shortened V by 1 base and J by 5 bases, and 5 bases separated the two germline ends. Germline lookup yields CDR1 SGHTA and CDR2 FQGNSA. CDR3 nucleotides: TGTGCCAGCAGCTTAGATCCATATGGCTACACCCTC. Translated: CASSLDPYGYTL.

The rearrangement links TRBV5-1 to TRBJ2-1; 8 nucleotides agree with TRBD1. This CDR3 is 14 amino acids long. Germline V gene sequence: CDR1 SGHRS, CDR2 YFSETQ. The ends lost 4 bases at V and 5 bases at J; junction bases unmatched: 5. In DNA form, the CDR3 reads TGCGCCAGCAGCGGGGGACAGGCGAACAATGAGCAGTTCTTC. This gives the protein CASSGGQANNEQFF.

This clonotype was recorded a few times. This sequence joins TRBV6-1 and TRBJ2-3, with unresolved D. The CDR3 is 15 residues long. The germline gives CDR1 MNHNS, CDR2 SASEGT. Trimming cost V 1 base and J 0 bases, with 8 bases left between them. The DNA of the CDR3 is TGTGCCAGCAGTGAAGGTAGTACTAGCACAGATACGCAGTATTTT. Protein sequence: CASSEGSTSTDTQYF.